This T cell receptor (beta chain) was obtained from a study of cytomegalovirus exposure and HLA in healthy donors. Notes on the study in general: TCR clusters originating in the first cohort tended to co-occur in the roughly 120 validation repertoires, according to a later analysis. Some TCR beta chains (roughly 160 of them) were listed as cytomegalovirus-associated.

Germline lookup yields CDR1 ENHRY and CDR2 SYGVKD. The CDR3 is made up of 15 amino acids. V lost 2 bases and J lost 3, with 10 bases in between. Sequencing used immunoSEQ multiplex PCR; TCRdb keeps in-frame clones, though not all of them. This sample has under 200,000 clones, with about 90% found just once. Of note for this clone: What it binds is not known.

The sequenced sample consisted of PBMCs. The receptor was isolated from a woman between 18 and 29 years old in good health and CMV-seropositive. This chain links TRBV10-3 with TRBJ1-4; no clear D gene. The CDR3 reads CAISEELGANEKLFF. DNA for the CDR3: TGTGCCATCAGTGAGGAGCTCGGGGCTAATGAAAAACTGTTTTTT.